This T cell receptor beta chain was captured in a study of vaccination and CD4 T cells after COVID-19. Overall study findings and caveats: The appearance of a median about 88% of reactive clones in convalescent patients occurred only post-vaccination.

The study sequenced cultured CD4+ T cell DNA using the Oncomine TCR Beta short-read assay. Scientists extracted genomic DNA from CD4+ T cells grown in culture. TCRdb re-called the PCR reads through MiXCR, storing one row per CDR3 protein. The sample contains 7,000 to 9,000 distinct CDR3 sequences, around 60% of which appear only once. The CDR3 sequence is 16 residues long. Germline V lookup: CDR1 SGHTA, CDR2 FQGNSA. V shed 5 bases and J 4 bases; nucleotides not matched to a gene: 8. The treatment was: roughly nine-day PBMC culture with coronavirus spike peptide pools or control peptides (ViraFEST assay). Scientists separated out CD4+ T cells through negative selection following 10 days in culture. Notes on this clonotype: Antigen unknown.

The TCR originated in a human donor who had recovered from COVID-19. The sequenced material came from CD4+ T cells from blood, cultured in vitro. The chain combines TRBV7-2 with TRBJ1-2; TRBD1 matches at 12 bases. CDR3 residues: CASSPWGTGGAYGYTF. The CDR3 DNA follows: TGTGCCAGCAGCCCTTGGGGGACAGGGGGCGCCTATGGCTACACCTTC. Based on the CDR3 plus reference TRBV7-2 and TRBJ1-2, the full variable domain is GAGVSQSPSNKVTEKGKDVELRCDPISGHTALYWYRQSLGQGLEFLIYFQGNSAPDKSGLPSDRFSAERTGGSVSTLTIQRTQQEDSAVYLCASSPWGTGGAYGYTFGSGTRLTVV.